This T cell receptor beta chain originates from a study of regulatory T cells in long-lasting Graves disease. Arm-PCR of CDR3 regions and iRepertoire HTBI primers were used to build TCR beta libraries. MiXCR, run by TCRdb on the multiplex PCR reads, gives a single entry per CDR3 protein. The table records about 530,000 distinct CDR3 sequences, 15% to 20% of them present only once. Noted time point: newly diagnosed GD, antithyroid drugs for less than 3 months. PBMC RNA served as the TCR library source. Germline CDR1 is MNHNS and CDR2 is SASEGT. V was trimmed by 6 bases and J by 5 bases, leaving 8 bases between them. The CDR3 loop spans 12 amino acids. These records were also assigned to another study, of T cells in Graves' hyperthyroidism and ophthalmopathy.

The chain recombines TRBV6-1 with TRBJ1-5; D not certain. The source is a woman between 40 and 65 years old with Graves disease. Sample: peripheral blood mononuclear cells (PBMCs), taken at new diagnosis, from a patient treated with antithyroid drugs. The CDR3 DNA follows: TGTGCCAGCAGCCATAGACATCAGCCCCAGCATTTT. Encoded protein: CASSHRHQPQHF.